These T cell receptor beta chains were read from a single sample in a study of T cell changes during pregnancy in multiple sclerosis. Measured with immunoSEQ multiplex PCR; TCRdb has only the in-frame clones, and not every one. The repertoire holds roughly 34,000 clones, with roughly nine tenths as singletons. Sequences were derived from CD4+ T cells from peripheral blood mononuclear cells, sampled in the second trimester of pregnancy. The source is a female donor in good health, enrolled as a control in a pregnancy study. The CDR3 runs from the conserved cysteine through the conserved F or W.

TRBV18,CASSPQQRELAKETQYF
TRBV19,CASSIDGGGFYTGELFF
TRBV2,CASLRGPSYNEQFF
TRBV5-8,CASSRERINSNQPQHF
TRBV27,CASSLRLTSSYNEQFF
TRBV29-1,CSVWTSGRPDTQYF
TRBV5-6,CASSSTGVNGYTF
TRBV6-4,CASSAVGLAGGNEQFF
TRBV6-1,CASSEATGRGEKLFF
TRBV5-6,CASSLDLGSSYNEQFF
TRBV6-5,CASSRQDSYEQYF
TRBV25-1,CASSERTGISSYNEQFF
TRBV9,CASSLQGGETQYF
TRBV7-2,CASRGGSSYEQYF
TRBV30,CAWSVLAGNTGELFF
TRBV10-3,CAISGQGLGYTF
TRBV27,CASSLLTPGGPYEQYF
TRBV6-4,CASSARGVTTEAFF
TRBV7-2,CASRLGGGEYQSPLHF
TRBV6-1,CASREDRVGTGELFF
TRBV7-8,CASSFKLAGNQETQYF
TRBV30,CAWSSGLNTGELFF
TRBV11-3,CASRGRANVLTF
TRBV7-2,CASTLGPTGKAFF
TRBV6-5,CASSRTANYGYTF
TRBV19,CASSISGTGPYNEQFF
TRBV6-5,CASSSGGYNQPQHF
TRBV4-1,CASSQLGAGGQETQYF
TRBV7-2,CASSYGVTDTQYF
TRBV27,CASSRLGTGIPRAFF
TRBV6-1,CASSVQSTRPSNQPQHF
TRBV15,CATSRGEAGSYNEQFF
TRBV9,CASSVAGTGKGIQYF
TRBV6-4,CASSEGADGPRTQYF
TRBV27,CASRGGSNEQYF
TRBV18,CASTSLRGFPTGELFF
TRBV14,CASRIGGTYEQYF
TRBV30,CAWSVPNSSNQPQHF
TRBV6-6,CASKTQDSNYGYTF
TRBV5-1,CASSGGQGVYGYTF